The TCR beta chain described here comes from a study of cytomegalovirus exposure and HLA in healthy donors. Germline CDR1 is MGHRA and CDR2 is YSYEKL. This CDR3 spans 15 amino acids. The ends were cut back, 1 base at V and 4 bases at J, with 11 bases in the middle. Sequencing was performed with immunoSEQ multiplex PCR; in TCRdb, only in-frame clones are kept and a portion is missing. The table includes approximately 270,000 clones, roughly 90% detected once. As regards this clone: No antigen is known for it.

Study-wide results and limits: Clusters of TCRs from the first cohort tended to co-occur in the 95 to 150 validation repertoires (as a later analysis found). With high specificity and sensitivity, the classifier reportedly diagnosed cytomegalovirus status. In vitro testing confirmed a few CMV-associated chains as specific for CMV antigens.

Sequenced input: PBMCs. The clonotype originates from a woman under 30 in good health and CMV-seronegative. The rearrangement links TRBV4-1 to TRBJ2-4; TRBD1 is a possible D gene (6 bases). The DNA of the CDR3 is TGCGCCAGCAGCCAAGGGCCGGGGACAAAAAACATTCAGTACTTC. Protein: CASSQGPGTKNIQYF.